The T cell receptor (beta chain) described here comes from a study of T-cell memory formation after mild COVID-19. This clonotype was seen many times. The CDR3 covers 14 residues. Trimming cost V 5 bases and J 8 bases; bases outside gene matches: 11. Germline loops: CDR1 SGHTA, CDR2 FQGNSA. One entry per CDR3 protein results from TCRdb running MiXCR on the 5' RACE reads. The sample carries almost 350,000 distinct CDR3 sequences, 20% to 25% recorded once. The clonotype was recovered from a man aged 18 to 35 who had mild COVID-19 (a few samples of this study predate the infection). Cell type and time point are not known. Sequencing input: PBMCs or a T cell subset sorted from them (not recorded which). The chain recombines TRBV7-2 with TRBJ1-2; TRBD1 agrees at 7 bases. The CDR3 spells CASSPGTDGGGYTF. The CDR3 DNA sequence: TGTGCCAGCAGCCCCGGGACAGATGGGGGCGGCTACACCTTC.